Here is one TCR beta chain with its context. Antigen specificity is unknown. Measured with immunoSEQ multiplex PCR; TCRdb has only the in-frame clones, and not every one. The data contain around 150,000 clones, about 93% of them singletons. These data belong to a study of T cell responses to AZD1222 COVID-19 vaccine. Notes on the study in general: Donors skewed white British and female; clonal diversity was possibly underestimated. Researchers took repertoire samples only after the peak T cell response had come.

Germline CDR1 reads SEHNR; CDR2 reads FQNEAQ (reference sequence). CDR3 length equals 13 residues. The V gene lost 5 bases and the J gene lost 8 bases, with 15 bases spanning the gap. This receptor was identified in an adult in good health. The sample here was peripheral blood, taken on day 0 of AZD1222 vaccination. The V call is TRBV7-9, the J call TRBJ1-2; D gene unclear. CDR3 DNA sequence: TGTGCCAGCAGCCCCGGAGGAGGGCTAGGCTACACCTTC. Encoded protein: CASSPGGGLGYTF.